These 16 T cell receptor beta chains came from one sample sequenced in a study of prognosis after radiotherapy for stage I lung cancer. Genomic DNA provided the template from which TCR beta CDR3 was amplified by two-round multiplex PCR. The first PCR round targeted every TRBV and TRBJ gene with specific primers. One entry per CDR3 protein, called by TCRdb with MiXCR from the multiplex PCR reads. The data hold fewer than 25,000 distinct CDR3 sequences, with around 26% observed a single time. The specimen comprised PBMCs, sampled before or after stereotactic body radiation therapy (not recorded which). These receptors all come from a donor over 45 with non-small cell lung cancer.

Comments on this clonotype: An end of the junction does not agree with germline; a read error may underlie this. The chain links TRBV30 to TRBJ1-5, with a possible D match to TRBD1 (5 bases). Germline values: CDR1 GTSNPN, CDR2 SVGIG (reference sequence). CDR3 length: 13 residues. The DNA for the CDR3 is TGTGCCTGGAGCGGGGGAATGGGGCAGCCCCAGAATTTT. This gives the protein CAWSGGMGQPQNF.

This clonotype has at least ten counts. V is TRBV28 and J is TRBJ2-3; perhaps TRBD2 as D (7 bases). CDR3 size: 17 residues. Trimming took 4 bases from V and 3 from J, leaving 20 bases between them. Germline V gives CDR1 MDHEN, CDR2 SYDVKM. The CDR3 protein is CASSSRRGGKGTDTQYF. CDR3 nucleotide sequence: TGTGCCAGCAGTTCCCGAAGGGGGGGTAAAGGGACAGATACGCAGTATTTT.

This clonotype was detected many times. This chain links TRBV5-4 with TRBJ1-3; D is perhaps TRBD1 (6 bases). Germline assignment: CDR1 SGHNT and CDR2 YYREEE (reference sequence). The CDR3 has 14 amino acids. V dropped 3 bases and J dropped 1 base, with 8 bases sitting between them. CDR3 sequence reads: CASSSQGSGNTIYF. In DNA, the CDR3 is TGTGCCAGCAGCTCACAGGGATCTGGAAACACCATATATTTT.

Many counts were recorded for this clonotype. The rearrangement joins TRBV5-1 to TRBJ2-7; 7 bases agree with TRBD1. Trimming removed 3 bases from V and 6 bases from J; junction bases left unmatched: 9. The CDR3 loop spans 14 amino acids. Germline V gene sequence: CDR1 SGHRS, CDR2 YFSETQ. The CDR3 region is CASSYEGALSEQYF. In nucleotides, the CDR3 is TGCGCCAGCAGCTACGAGGGGGCGCTCAGCGAGCAGTACTTC.

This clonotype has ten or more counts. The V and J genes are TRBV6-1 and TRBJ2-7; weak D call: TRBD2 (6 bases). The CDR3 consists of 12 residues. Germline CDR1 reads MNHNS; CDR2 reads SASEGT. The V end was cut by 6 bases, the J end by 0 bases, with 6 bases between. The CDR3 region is CASRDYSYEQYF. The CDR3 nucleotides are TGTGCCAGCAGGGACTACTCCTACGAGCAGTACTTC.

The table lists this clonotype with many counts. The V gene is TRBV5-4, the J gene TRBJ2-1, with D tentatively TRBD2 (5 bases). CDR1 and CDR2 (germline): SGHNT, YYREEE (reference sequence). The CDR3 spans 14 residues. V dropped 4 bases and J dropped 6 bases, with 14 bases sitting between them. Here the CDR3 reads CASSPRESSNEQFF. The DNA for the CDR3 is TGTGCCAGCAGCCCCCGGGAATCGTCCAATGAGCAGTTCTTC.

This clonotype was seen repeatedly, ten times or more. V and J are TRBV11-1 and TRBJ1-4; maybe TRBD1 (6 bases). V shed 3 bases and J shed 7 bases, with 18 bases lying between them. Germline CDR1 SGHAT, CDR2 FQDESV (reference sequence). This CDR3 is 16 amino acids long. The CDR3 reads CASSLGADSLCEKLFF. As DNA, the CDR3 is TGTGCCAGCAGCTTGGGGGCGGACAGTCTTTGTGAAAAACTGTTTTTT.

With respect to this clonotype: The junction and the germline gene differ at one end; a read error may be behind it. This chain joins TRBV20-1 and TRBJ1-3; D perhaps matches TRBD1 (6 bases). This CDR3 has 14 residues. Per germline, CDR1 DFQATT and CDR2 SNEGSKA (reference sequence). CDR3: CSAGRQVPGNTIHF. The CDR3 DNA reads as TGCAGTGCGGGGAGACAGGTGCCAGGAAACACCATACATTTT.

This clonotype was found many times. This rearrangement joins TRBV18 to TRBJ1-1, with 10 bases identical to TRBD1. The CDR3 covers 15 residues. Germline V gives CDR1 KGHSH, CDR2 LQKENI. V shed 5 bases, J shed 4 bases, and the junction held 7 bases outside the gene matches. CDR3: CASSTDRGRVTEAFF. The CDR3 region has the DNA TGTGCCAGCTCAACTGACAGGGGGCGTGTCACTGAAGCTTTCTTT.

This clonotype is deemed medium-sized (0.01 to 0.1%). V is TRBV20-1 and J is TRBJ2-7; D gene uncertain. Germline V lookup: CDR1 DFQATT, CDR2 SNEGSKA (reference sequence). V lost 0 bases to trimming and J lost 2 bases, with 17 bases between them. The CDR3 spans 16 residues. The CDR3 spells CSARDLRNLRPYEQYF. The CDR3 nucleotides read TGCAGTGCTAGAGATCTCCGGAACCTAAGACCCTACGAGCAGTACTTC.

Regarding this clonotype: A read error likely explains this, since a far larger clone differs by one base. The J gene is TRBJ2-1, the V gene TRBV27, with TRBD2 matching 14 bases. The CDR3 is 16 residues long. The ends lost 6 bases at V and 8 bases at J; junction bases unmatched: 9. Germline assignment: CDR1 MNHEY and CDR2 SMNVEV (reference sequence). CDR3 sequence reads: CASRGATSGRVDEQFF. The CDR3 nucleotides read TGTGCCAGCAGAGGGGCGACTAGCGGGAGGGTCGATGAGCAGTTCTTC.

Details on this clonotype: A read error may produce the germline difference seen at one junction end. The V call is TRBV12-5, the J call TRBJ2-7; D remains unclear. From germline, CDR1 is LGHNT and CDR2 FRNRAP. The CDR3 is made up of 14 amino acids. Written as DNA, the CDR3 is TGTGCCAGTGCTCCCCGACCAACAACCTACGAGCAGTACTTC. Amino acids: CASAPRPTTYEQYF.

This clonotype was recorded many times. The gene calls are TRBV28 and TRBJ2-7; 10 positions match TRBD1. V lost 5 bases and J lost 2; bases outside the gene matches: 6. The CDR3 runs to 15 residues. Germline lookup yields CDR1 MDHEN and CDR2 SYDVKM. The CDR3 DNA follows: TGTGCCAGCAGTCGTCCGGGACAGGGGACCTACGAGCAGTACTTC. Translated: CASSRPGQGTYEQYF.

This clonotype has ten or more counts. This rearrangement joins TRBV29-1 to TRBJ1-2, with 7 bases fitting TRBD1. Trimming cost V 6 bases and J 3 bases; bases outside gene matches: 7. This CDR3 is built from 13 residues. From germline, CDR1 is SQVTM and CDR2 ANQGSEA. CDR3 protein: CSVHTGDDYGYTF. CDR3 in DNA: TGCAGCGTGCATACAGGGGACGACTATGGCTACACCTTC. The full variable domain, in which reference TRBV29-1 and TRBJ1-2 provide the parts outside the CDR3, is SAVISQKPSRDICQRGTSLTIQCQVDSQVTMMFWYRQQPGQSLTLIATANQGSEATYESGFVIDKFPISRPNLTFSTLTVSNMSPEDSSIYLCSVHTGDDYGYTFGSGTRLTVV.

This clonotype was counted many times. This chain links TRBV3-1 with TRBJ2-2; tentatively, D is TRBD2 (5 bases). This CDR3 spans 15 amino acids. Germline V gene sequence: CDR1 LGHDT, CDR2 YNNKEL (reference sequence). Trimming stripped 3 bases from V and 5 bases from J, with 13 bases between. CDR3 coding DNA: TGTGCCAGCAGCCATGAGGGAGTGGGAACCGGGGAGCTGTTTTTT. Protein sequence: CASSHEGVGTGELFF.

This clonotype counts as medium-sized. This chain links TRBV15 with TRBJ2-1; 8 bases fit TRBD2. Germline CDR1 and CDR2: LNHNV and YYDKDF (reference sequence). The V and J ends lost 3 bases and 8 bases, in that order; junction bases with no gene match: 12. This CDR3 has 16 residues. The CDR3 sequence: CATSRASSGSPYEQFF. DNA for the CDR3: TGTGCCACCAGCAGGGCCTCGAGCGGGAGTCCCTATGAGCAGTTCTTC.